Shown below are 10 T cell receptor beta chains from a single sample sequenced in a study of blood T cell repertoires in COVID-19. Only in-frame clones appear in the TCRdb table, and some are missing; sequencing was by immunoSEQ multiplex PCR. The repertoire holds 200,000 to 300,000 clones, approximately 90% seen once, with just over 2.5% in the top ten. Sequencing input: PBMCs or T cells enriched from blood (not recorded which). The receptors shown here come from a woman younger than 45 with acute COVID-19.

V is TRBV19 and J is TRBJ1-4, with 7 bases identical to TRBD1. Germline V gene data show CDR1 as LNHDA and CDR2 as SQIVND (reference sequence). CDR3 size: 14 residues. V shed 3 bases and J 5 bases; nucleotides not matched to a gene: 3. This CDR3 reads CASSIGTENEKLFF. The CDR3 DNA reads as TGTGCCAGTAGTATCGGGACAGAAAATGAAAAACTGTTTTTT.

This clone has a handful of counts. This sequence joins TRBV18 and TRBJ1-5; TRBD1 agrees at 8 bases. The CDR3 totals 15 residues. The V gene's germline CDR1 is KGHSH and CDR2 LQKENI. V lost 6 bases, J lost 2 bases, and 6 bases stayed unmatched. The DNA for the CDR3 is TGTGCCAGCTCTCCCGGACAGGGCGGCAATCAGCCCCAGCATTTT. It translates to CASSPGQGGNQPQHF.

V gene TRBV18 combines with J gene TRBJ1-3; no definite D call. V was cut by 1 base and J by 2 bases, with 9 bases left in between. The germline CDR1 and CDR2 sequences are KGHSH and LQKENI. The CDR3 is 15 residues long. CDR3 loop: CASSPLLLPGNTIYF. The CDR3 nucleotides are TGTGCCAGCTCACCACTATTACTTCCTGGAAACACCATATATTTT.

CDR3 bases: TGCGCCAGCAGCCAGGGTACAGGGGCGACCTATGGCTACACCTTC. Its protein product is CASSQGTGATYGYTF. The rearrangement uses TRBV4-3 and TRBJ1-2; 7 positions match TRBD1. The germline V gene has CDR1 LGHNA and CDR2 YSLEER. V lost 3 bases and J lost 4; bases outside the gene matches: 8. There are 15 residues in the CDR3.

The J gene is TRBJ2-5, the V gene TRBV9, with D tentatively TRBD2 (5 bases). Germline CDR1 and CDR2: SGDLS and YYNGEE. The CDR3 contains 13 residues. Trimming took off 2 bases at V and 5 bases at J, with 10 bases between the two ends. Here the CDR3 reads CASSVYGGETQYF. The CDR3 DNA is TGTGCCAGCAGCGTCTACGGCGGGGAGACCCAGTACTTC.

The gene calls are TRBV10-3 and TRBJ2-4; 11 bases map to TRBD2. The CDR3 length is 15 residues. Germline-derived CDR1 and CDR2 are ENHRY and SYGVKD. V gave up 5 bases and J gave up 7 bases; unmatched junction bases: 7. Here the CDR3 reads CAISITSGGENIQYF. In nucleotides, the CDR3 is TGTGCCATCAGTATCACTAGCGGGGGAGAGAACATTCAGTACTTC.

The CDR3 DNA reads TGTGCCAGCAGCGCGACTAGCGGGGGGACCCAAGAGACCCAGTACTTC. Protein: CASSATSGGTQETQYF. V is TRBV7-9 and J is TRBJ2-5, with 13 bases aligning to TRBD2. The V segment lost 5 bases and the J segment 1 base; nucleotides outside the gene matches: 4. The germline CDR1 and CDR2 sequences are SEHNR and FQNEAQ (reference sequence). CDR3 size: 16 residues. Full variable domain (remainder filled in from reference TRBV7-9 and TRBJ2-5): DTGVSQNPRHKITKRGQNVTFRCDPISEHNRLYWYRQTLGQGPEFLTYFQNEAQLEKSRLLSDRFSAERPKGSFSTLEIQRTEQGDSAMYLCASSATSGGTQETQYFGPGTRLLVL.

The chain has TRBV6-1 and TRBJ2-7; 8 bases are a match to TRBD2. Germline V gene data show CDR1 as MNHNS and CDR2 as SASEGT. This CDR3 has 15 amino acids. The V segment lost 0 bases and the J segment 3 bases; nucleotides outside the gene matches: 4. The DNA of the CDR3 is TGTGCCAGCAGTGAAGCAGCGGGGGCACGCTACGAGCAGTACTTC. This codes for CASSEAAGARYEQYF.

The chain carries TRBV18 and TRBJ2-3, with TRBD2 matching over 8 bases. J lost 5 bases, V lost 3 bases, and 10 bases had no gene match. The CDR3 consists of 16 residues. Germline V gives CDR1 KGHSH, CDR2 LQKENI. CDR3 loop: CASSPPRGGRGDTQYF. The CDR3 bases are TGTGCCAGCTCACCTCCTCGGGGGGGCCGAGGAGATACGCAGTATTTT.

The chain is built from TRBV6-5 and TRBJ2-3, with D unclear. The germline gives CDR1 MNHEY, CDR2 SVGAGI. The CDR3 is 13 residues long. The germline V and J ends were trimmed by 7 bases and 3 bases, with 11 bases remaining between them. The CDR3: CASTSEATDTQYF. Here the CDR3 DNA reads TGTGCCAGCACCTCAGAGGCTACAGATACGCAGTATTTT.